The present entry profiles one TCR beta chain with its context. Its matching antigen is unknown. Deep was the level at which the assay was run. TCRdb keeps only in-frame clones here, not all; method: immunoSEQ multiplex PCR. The data contain about 1.1 million clones, roughly 80% of them singletons. This sample was included in a study of shared clonotypes between healthy human individuals. Study details: Samples came from a couple of female and a few male donors aged 18 to 49. Regarding the study as a whole: Among donors, sharing of clonotypes was expected to be affected by sequencing depth.

This CDR3 comprises 11 residues. Germline loops: CDR1 SGHTA, CDR2 FQGNSA. V lost 8 bases to trimming and J lost 5 bases, with 8 bases between them. CD4+ cell separation produced CD45RA+ naive and CD45RA-negative memory subsets. The source is a man younger than 35 in good health. Some clones in this sample may be carry-over from other donors' samples. The gene calls are TRBV7-2 and TRBJ2-3; TRBD1 might be the D (5 bases). The specimen was memory CD4+ T cells from PBMCs. As for subset: CD45RA-negative fraction. The CDR3 sequence: CASGQGDTQYF. The CDR3 DNA is TGTGCCAGCGGCCAGGGAGATACGCAGTATTTT.